This T cell receptor (beta chain) is drawn from a study of cytotoxic CD8 clonotypes in ibrutinib-treated CLL. About the research overall: Investigators reported around 25 partial and 2 complete responses; after median around 6 years, 14 patients remained remitted and some twelve progressed.

This clone is a singleton in its sample. Antigen: not known. Trimming took off 4 bases at V and 1 base at J, with 11 bases between the two ends. The CDR3 is made up of 15 amino acids. Per germline, CDR1 SGHRS and CDR2 YFSETQ. Deep sequencing aimed at 1 in 200,000 to 1 in 1 million T cells' resolution. Clones were sequenced by immunoSEQ multiplex PCR, and TCRdb holds only the in-frame ones, with some missing. The repertoire holds fewer than 70,000 clones, with approximately 71% as singletons. Overall study results and limits: Upon ibrutinib response clonality rose, and upon progression it fell back toward baseline.

The clonotype originates from a human donor with chronic lymphocytic leukemia. This sequence joins TRBV5-1 and TRBJ2-2, with D possibly matching TRBD1 (6 bases). Sequences were derived from PBMCs, sampled after 12 months of ibrutinib treatment. CDR3 protein: CASSLRGQNTGELFF. The CDR3 DNA reads as TGCGCCAGCAGCCTAAGGGGACAGAACACCGGGGAGCTGTTTTTT.